This TCR beta chain is from a study of human T cells and chemical hapten exposure. Study at large: Diphenylcyclopropenone doses were given weekly to the scalps of patients across the roughly 25-week study.

CDR3 size: 14 residues. The J segment lost 6 bases and the V segment lost 7 bases, leaving 9 bases of the junction unmatched. In this sample, this clonotype turned up many times. Authors' analysis steps: Sample TCR counts, which ranged from about 23,224 to 690,600, had a median of 95,638. TCRdb re-derived calls from the RACE reads in MiXCR, one entry per CDR3 protein. Clone size and V and J calls follow TCRdb, not the original study. The sample shows approximately 400,000 distinct CDR3 sequences, approximately 5.1% of them seen only once. Stated time point: patch test 1, 2 weeks after DPC sensitization. Treatment described: therapeutic diphenylcyclopropenone sensitization with weekly scalp DPC. The donor pool consisted of alopecia patients aged 18 to 70 years, considered suitable for DPC.

The chain combines TRBV12-3 or TRBV12-4 with TRBJ1-5, with TRBD1 matching 7 bases. This TCR was sampled from a woman aged 50 to 65 with alopecia areata. Some clones in this sample may be carry-over from other donors' samples. Here the sequenced sample was whole blood, taken in connection with sensitization to the hapten diphenylcyclopropenone (DPC). CDR3 coding DNA: TGTGCCAGCACTACCGGGACAGCGAGTCAGCCCCAGCATTTT. Translating it yields CASTTGTASQPQHF.